This T cell receptor (beta chain) was sequenced during a study of OX40 agonist ivuxolimab in advanced cancers. Study-level background: Each dose-escalation patient presented with hepatocellular carcinoma, melanoma, renal cell or head and neck cancer. Cohort: roughly 80% men, mean age 60, aged about 20 to 79.

Germline V gene lookup returns CDR1 SGHNT and CDR2 YYREEE (reference sequence). The V gene end was trimmed by 4 bases and the J gene end by 7 bases; junction bases not matched to a gene: 10. This CDR3 spans 16 amino acids. In regard to this clone: What it recognizes is unknown.

General study findings and limits: Expanded clones tended on average to be more numerous among CD8+ T cells than CD4+.

Some clones are missing from TCRdb's copy, which holds only in-frame ones; the method was immunoSEQ multiplex PCR. The table has about 77,000 clones, around 86% seen once. The input for sequencing was CD4+ or CD8+ T cells sorted from blood, taken in a trial of the OX40 agonist ivuxolimab. The chain links TRBV5-4 to TRBJ2-2; TRBD2 matches at 10 bases. The TCR originated in an adult with an advanced solid tumor such as melanoma, head and neck, liver or kidney cancer. For the CDR3, the DNA is TGTGCCAGCAGCCGGCAAGCGGGAGGGCTTTTCGGGGAGCTGTTTTTT. This encodes CASSRQAGGLFGELFF. The variable domain in full, with the rest retrieved from reference TRBV5-4 and TRBJ2-2, is ETGVTQSPTHLIKTRGQQVTLRCSSQSGHNTVSWYQQALGQGPQFIFQYYREEENGRGNFPPRFSGLQFPNYSSELNVNALELDDSALYLCASSRQAGGLFGELFFGEGSRLTVL.